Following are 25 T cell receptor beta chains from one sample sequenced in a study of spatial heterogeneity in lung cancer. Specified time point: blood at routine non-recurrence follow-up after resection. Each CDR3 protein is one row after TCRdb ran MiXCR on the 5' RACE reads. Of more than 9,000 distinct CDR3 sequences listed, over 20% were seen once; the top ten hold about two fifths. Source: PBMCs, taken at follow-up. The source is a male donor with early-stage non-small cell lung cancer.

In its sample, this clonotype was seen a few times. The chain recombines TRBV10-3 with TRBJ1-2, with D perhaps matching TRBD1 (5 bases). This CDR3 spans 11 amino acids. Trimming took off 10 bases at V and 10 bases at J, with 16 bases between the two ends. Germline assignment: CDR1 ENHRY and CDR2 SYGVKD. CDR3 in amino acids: CATSLQEDYTF. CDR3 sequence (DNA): TGTGCCACCTCCCTACAGGAAGACTACACCTTC.

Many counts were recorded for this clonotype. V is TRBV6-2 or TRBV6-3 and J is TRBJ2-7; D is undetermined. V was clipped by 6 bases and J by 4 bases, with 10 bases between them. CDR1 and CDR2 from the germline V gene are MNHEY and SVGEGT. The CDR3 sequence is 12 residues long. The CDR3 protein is CASSQRQYEQYF. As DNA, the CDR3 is TGTGCCAGCAGCCAGCGACAATACGAGCAGTACTTC.

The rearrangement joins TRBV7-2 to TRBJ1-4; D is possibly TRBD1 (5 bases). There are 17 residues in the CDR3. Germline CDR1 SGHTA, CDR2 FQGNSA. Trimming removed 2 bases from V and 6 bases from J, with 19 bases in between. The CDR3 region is CASSLLVTATLYEKLFF. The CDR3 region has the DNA TGTGCCAGCAGCTTATTGGTGACAGCAACCTTATATGAAAAACTGTTTTTT. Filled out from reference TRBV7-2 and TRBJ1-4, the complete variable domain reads GAGVSQSPSNKVTEKGKDVELRCDPISGHTALYWYRQSLGQGLEFLIYFQGNSAPDKSGLPSDRFSAERTGGSVSTLTIQRTQQEDSAVYLCASSLLVTATLYEKLFFGSGTQLSVL.

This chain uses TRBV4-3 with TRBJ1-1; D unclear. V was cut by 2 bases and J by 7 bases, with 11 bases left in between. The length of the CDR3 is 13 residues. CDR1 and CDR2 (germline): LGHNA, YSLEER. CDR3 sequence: CASSQRSGHEAFF. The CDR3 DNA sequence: TGCGCCAGCAGCCAAAGGTCAGGTCATGAAGCTTTCTTT.

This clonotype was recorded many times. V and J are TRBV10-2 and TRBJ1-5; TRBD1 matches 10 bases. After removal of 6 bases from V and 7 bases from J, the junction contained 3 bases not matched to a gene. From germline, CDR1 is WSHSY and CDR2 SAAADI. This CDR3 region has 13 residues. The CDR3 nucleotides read TGCGCCAGCAGGGGGACAGGGGAACAGCCCCAGCATTTT. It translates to CASRGTGEQPQHF.

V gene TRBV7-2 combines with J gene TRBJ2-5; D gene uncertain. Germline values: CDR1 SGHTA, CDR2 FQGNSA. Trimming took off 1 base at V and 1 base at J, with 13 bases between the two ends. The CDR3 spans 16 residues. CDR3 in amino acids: CASSLVASTLQETQYF. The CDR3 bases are TGTGCCAGCAGCTTAGTGGCTAGTACCCTCCAAGAGACCCAGTACTTC.

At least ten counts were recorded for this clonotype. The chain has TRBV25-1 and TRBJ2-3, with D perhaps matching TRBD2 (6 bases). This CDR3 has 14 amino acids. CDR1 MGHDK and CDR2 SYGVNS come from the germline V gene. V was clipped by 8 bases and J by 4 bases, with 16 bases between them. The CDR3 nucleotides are TGTGCCAGCCAAAGGAGGGCCCAGGCAGATACGCAGTATTTT. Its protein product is CASQRRAQADTQYF.

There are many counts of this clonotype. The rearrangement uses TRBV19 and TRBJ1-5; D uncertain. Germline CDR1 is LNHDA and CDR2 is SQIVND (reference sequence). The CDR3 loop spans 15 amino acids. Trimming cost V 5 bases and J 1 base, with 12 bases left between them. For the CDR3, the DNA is TGTGCCAGTAGTGTTTGGACCAAAAGCAATCAGCCCCAGCATTTT. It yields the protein CASSVWTKSNQPQHF.

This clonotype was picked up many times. DNA for the CDR3: TGTGCCACCAGTGACTCGACTAGGTTTCCCTACAATGAGCAGTTCTTC. Amino acids: CATSDSTRFPYNEQFF. The J gene is TRBJ2-1, the V gene TRBV24-1; tentatively, D is TRBD2 (6 bases). The CDR3 extends over 16 amino acids. Germline loops: CDR1 KGHDR, CDR2 SFDVKD. V shed 4 bases and J shed 2 bases, with 14 bases lying between them.

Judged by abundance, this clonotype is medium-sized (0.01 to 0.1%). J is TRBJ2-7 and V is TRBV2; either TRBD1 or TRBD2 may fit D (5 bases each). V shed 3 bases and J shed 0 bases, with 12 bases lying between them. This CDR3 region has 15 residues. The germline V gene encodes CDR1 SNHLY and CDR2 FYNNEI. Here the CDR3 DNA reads TGTGCCAGCAGTGAGGGGGTATTGAGCTCCTACGAGCAGTACTTC. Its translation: CASSEGVLSSYEQYF.

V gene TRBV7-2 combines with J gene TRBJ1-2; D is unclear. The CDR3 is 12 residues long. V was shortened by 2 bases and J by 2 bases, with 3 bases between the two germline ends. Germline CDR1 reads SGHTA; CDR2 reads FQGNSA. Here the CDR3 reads CASSLRNYGYTF. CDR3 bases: TGTGCCAGCAGCTTAAGGAACTATGGCTACACCTTC. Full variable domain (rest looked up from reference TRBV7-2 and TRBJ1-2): GAGVSQSPSNKVTEKGKDVELRCDPISGHTALYWYRQSLGQGLEFLIYFQGNSAPDKSGLPSDRFSAERTGGSVSTLTIQRTQQEDSAVYLCASSLRNYGYTFGSGTRLTVV.

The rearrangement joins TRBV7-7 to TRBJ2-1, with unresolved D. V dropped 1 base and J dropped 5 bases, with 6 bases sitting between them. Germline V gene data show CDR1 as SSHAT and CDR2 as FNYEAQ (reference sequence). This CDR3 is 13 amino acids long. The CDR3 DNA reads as TGTGCCAGCAGCTTAGATGGGCACAATGAGCAGTTCTTC. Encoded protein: CASSLDGHNEQFF.

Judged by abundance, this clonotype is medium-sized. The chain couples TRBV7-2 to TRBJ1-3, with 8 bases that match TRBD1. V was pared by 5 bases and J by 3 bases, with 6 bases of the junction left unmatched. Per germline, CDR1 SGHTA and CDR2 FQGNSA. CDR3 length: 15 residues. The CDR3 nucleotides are TGTGCCAGCAGCACCCTGACAGGGGTTGGAAACACCATATATTTT. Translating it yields CASSTLTGVGNTIYF.

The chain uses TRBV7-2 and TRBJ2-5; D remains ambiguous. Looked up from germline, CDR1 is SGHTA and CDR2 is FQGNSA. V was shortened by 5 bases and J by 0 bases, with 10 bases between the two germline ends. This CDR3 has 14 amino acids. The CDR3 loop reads CASSITRDQETQYF. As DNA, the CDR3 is TGTGCCAGCAGCATAACCAGAGACCAAGAGACCCAGTACTTC.

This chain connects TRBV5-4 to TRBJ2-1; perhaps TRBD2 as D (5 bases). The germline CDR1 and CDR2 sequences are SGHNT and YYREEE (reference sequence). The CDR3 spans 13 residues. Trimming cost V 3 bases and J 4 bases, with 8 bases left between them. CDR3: CASSSTRYNEQFF. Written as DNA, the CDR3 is TGTGCCAGCAGCTCCACTAGGTACAATGAGCAGTTCTTC.

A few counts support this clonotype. The CDR3 sequence is CSARPLAAPSYEQYF. For the CDR3, the DNA is TGCAGTGCTAGACCACTAGCGGCCCCCTCCTACGAGCAGTACTTC. The rearrangement joins TRBV20-1 to TRBJ2-7, with TRBD2 matching over 8 bases. Germline values: CDR1 DFQATT, CDR2 SNEGSKA (reference sequence). This CDR3 is built from 15 residues. Losses at the gene ends were 2 bases for V and 0 bases for J; bases not matched to a gene: 6.

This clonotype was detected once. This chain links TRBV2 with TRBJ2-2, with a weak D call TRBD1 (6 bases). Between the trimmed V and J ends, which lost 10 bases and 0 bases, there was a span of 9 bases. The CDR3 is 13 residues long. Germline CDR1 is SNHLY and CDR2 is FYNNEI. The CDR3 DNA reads TGTGCCACTAAGGGGGCGAACACCGGGGAGCTGTTTTTT. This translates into CATKGANTGELFF.

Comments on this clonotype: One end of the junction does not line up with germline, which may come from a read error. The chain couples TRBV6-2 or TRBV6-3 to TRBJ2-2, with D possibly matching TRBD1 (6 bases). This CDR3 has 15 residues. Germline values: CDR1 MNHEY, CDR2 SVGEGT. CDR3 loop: CASSYWGLVTGEPFF. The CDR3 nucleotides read TGTGCCAGCAGTTACTGGGGGCTTGTGACCGGGGAGCCGTTTTTT.

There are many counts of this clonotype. This chain's CDR3 is CASSLEVVGFRYF. In DNA form, the CDR3 reads TGTGCCAGCAGCTTAGAGGTTGTCGGATTTAGGTACTTC. V is TRBV7-8 and J is TRBJ2-5; no firm D call. Per germline, CDR1 SGHVS and CDR2 FQNEAQ. The CDR3 is 13 amino acids. V was clipped by 1 base and J by 13 bases, with 16 bases between them.

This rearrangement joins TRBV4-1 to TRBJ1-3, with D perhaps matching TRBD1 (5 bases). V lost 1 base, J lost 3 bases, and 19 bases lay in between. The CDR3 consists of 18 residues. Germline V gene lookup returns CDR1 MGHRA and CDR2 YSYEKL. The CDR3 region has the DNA TGCGCCAGCAGCCAAGGGATCCTAGGGGTGAAGAGTGGAAACACCATATATTTT. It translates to CASSQGILGVKSGNTIYF.

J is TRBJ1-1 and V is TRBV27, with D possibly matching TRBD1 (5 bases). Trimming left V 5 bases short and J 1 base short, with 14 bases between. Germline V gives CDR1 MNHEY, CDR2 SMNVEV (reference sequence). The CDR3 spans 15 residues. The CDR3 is CASSPHGTANTEAFF. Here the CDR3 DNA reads TGTGCCAGCAGTCCACACGGGACGGCGAACACTGAAGCTTTCTTT.

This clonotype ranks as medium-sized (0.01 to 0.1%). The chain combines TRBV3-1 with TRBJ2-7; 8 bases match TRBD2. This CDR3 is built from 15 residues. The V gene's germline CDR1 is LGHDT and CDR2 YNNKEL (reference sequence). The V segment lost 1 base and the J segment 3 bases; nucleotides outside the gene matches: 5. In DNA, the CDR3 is TGTGCCAGCAGCCAAGTCGGGGGGGCCGGCTACGAGCAGTACTTC. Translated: CASSQVGGAGYEQYF.

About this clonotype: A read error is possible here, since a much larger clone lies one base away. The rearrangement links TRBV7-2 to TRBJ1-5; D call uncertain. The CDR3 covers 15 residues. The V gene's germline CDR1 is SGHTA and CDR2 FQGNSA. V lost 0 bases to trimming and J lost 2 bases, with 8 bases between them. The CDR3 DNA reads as TGTGCCAGCAGCTTAGCTATTAATGGCAATCAGCCCCAGCATTTT. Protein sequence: CASSLAINGNQPQHF.

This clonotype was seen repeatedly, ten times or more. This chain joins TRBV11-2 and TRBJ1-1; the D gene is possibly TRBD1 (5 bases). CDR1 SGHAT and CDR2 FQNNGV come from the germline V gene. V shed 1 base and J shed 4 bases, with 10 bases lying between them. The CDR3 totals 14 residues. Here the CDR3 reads CASSLGWGGTEAFF. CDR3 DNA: TGTGCCAGCAGCTTAGGTTGGGGGGGCACTGAAGCTTTCTTT.

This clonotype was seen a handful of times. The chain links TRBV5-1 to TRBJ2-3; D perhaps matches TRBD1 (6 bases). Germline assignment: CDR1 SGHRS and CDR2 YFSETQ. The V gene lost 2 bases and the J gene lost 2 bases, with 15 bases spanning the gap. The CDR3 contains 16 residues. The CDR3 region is CASSLSTGIITDTQYF. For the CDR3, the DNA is TGCGCCAGCAGCTTATCGACAGGAATTATCACAGATACGCAGTATTTT.